Listed below are T cell receptor beta chains from one sample, sequenced in a study of CD8+ T cells in alopecia areata. TCRdb's table, derived via immunoSEQ multiplex PCR, lists solely in-frame clones and lacks some. The sample contains roughly 110,000 clones, roughly 50% of which appear only once. Sequenced material: CD4+ T cells sorted from blood, taken at week 24, from a patient treated with tofacitinib. The receptors originated from a human donor with alopecia areata. Each CDR3 is given with its conserved first and last residue. A D gene is named only where the DNA matches it firmly. Clone size, where shown, is once, few, many, or a class for clones that have expanded.

.	.	TRBV15	TRBJ2-5	CATSRDMATQYF	TGTGCCACCAGCAGAGATATGGCGACCCAGTACTTC
few	.	TRBV29-1	TRBJ2-4	CSVAWTGNIQYF	TGCAGCGTTGCGTGGACGGGAAACATTCAGTACTTC
once	TRBD2	TRBV4-3	TRBJ2-1	CASSQDPSGGGGDEQFF	TGCGCCAGCAGCCAAGATCCTAGCGGGGGGGGCGGCGATGAGCAGTTCTTC
.	.	TRBV15	TRBJ2-7	CATSRPPLSYEQYF	TGTGCCACCAGCAGGCCCCCCCTCTCCTACGAGCAGTACTTC
few	.	TRBV19	TRBJ1-6	CASSSPEVSPLHF	TGTGCCAGTAGTAGCCCAGAGGTTTCACCCCTCCACTTT
.	TRBD2	TRBV7-9	TRBJ2-1	CASSELAGRQFEFF	TGTGCCAGCAGCGAACTAGCGGGGCGCCAATTTGAGTTCTTC
.	TRBD1	TRBV29-1	TRBJ1-2	CSVGLVRGGGYTF	TGCAGCGTTGGCCTCGTGCGAGGGGGCGGCTACACCTTC
.	.	TRBV18	TRBJ1-5	CASSPQGLGNQPQHF	TGTGCCAGCTCACCTCAGGGACTGGGAAATCAGCCCCAGCATTTT
.	TRBD2	TRBV5-1	TRBJ2-5	CASIPAGGQETQYF	TGCGCCAGCATTCCAGCGGGGGGCCAAGAGACCCAGTACTTC
.	.	TRBV9	TRBJ2-7	CASSPGGAREQYF	TGTGCCAGCAGCCCCGGAGGGGCTCGAGAGCAGTACTTC
.	TRBD1	TRBV7-2	TRBJ1-2	CASSLARDRLGYTF	TGTGCCAGCAGCCTAGCGAGGGACAGGCTTGGCTACACCTTC
.	TRBD2	TRBV7-9	TRBJ2-3	CASTWGGSPGTDTQYF	TGTGCCAGCACCTGGGGGGGGTCTCCTGGCACAGATACGCAGTATTTT
few	TRBD1	TRBV7-9	TRBJ2-2	CASSPWTGKNTGELFF	TGTGCCAGCAGCCCGTGGACAGGGAAAAACACCGGGGAGCTGTTTTTT
once	TRBD1	TRBV4-3	TRBJ1-3	CASSQDTRGPGNTIYF	TGCGCCAGCAGCCAAGATACCAGGGGGCCTGGAAACACCATATATTTT
.	.	TRBV27	TRBJ1-5	CASSLSSNQPQHF	TGTGCCAGCAGTTTATCGTCCAATCAGCCCCAGCATTTT
.	.	TRBV5-1	TRBJ2-6	CASSSQGRGANVLTF	TGCGCCAGCAGCTCCCAGGGGCGAGGGGCCAACGTCCTGACTTTC
few	.	TRBV23-1	TRBJ1-5	CASLSSQHF	TGCGCCAGCCTATCCTCCCAGCATTTT
.	TRBD1	TRBV5-1	TRBJ1-1	CASSNGQGNTEAFF	TGCGCCAGCAGCAACGGACAGGGAAACACTGAAGCTTTCTTT
.	.	TRBV6-6	TRBJ1-1	CASSYDRTEAFF	TGTGCCAGCAGTTACGACAGAACCGAAGCTTTCTTT
.	TRBD1	TRBV30	TRBJ1-2	CAWSLGTGGYGYTF	TGTGCCTGGAGTCTTGGGACAGGGGGCTATGGCTACACCTTC
.	TRBD2	TRBV29-1	TRBJ2-7	CSAQAGSYEQYF	TGCAGCGCCCAAGCGGGGTCCTACGAGCAGTACTTC
few	.	TRBV7-2	TRBJ2-7	CASSQAPGSYEQYF	TGTGCCAGCAGCCAGGCGCCGGGCTCCTACGAGCAGTACTTC
.	TRBD1	TRBV29-1	TRBJ2-7	CSVKKGTGGTYEQYF	TGCAGCGTGAAGAAGGGGACAGGGGGAACCTACGAGCAGTACTTC
few	.	TRBV25-1	TRBJ1-5	CASRQAGKDQPQHF	TGTGCCAGCCGCCAAGCGGGGAAAGATCAGCCCCAGCATTTT